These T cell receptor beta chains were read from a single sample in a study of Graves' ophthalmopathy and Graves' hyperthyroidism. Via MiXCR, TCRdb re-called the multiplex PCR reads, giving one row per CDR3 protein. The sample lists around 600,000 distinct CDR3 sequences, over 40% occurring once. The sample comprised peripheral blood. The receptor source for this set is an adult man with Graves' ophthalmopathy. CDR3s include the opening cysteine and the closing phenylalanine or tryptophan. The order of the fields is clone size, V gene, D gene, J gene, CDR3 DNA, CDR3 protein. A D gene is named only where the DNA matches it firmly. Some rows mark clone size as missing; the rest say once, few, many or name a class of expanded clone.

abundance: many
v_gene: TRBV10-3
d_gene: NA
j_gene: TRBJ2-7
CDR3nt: TGTGCCATCAGTAGTCAGAGAGACCACTACGAGCAGTACTTC
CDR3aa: CAISSQRDHYEQYF

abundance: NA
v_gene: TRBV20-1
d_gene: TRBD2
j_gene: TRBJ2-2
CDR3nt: TGCAGTGCTAGGTTGCGGGAGTGGGACACCGGGGAGCTGTTTTTT
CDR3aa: CSARLREWDTGELFF

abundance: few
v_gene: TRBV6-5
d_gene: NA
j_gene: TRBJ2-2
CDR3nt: TGTGCCAGCAGTTACTCGAATGGGGAGCTGTTTTTT
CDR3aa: CASSYSNGELFF

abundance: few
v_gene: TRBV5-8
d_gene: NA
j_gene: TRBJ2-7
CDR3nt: TGTGCCAGCAGCCCACCCCGGACAGCAACGGCCGAGCAGTACTTC
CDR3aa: CASSPPRTATAEQYF

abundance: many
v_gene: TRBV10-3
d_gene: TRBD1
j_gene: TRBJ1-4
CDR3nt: TGTGCCATCAGTGATGGACAGGCGGGAGAAAAACTGTTTTTT
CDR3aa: CAISDGQAGEKLFF

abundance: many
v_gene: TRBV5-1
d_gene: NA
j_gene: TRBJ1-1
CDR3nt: TGCGCCAGCAGCCCCGCAGGGTGGTCTGGCACTGAAGCTTTCTTT
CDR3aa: CASSPAGWSGTEAFF

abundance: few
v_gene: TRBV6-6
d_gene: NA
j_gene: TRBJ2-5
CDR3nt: TGTGCCAGCAGTACCCAGGGGGGAGGGGAGACCCAGTACTTC
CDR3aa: CASSTQGGGETQYF

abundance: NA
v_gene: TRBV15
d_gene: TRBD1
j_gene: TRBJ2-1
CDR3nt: TGTGCCACCAGCCCGAGGGGGACAGGGCTACTCTACAATGAGCAGTTCTTC
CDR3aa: CATSPRGTGLLYNEQFF

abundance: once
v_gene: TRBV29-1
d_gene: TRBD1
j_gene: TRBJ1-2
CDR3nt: TGCAGCGCCAAGGACAGGGCGGATGGCTACACCTTC
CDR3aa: CSAKDRADGYTF

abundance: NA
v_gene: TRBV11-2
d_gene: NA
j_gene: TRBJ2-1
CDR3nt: TGTGCCAGCAGCTCCGGATTTACTAGCTTTGATGAGCAGTTCTTC
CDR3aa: CASSSGFTSFDEQFF

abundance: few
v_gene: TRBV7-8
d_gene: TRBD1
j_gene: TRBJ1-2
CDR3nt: TGTGCCAGCAGTAAGACAGGGGAGGTCTTTGGCTACACCTTC
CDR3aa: CASSKTGEVFGYTF

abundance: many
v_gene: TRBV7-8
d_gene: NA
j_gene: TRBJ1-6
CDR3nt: TGTGCCAGCAGCTCGCTACCTTCGGGCTCACCCCTCCACTTT
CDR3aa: CASSSLPSGSPLHF

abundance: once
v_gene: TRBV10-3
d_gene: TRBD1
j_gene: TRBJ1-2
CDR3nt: TGTGCCATCGCCGGACAGGGTCAAGGCTACACCTTC
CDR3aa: CAIAGQGQGYTF

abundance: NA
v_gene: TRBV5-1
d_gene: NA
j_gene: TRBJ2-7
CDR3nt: TGCGCCAGCAGCAGAGGGGACCGACGGATCTACGAGCAGTACTTC
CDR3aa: CASSRGDRRIYEQYF

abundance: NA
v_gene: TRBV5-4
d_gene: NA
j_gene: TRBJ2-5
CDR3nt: TGTGCCAGCTCACCACAAGACACCCAAGAGACCCAGTACTTC
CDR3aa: CASSPQDTQETQYF